One T cell receptor beta chain is described in this entry. This CDR3 region has 15 residues. Only in-frame clones appear in the TCRdb table, and some are missing; sequencing was by immunoSEQ multiplex PCR. This table has just under 85,000 clones, around 90% appearing once. This sample is part of a study of siplizumab effects on memory and regulatory T cells. V is TRBV21-1 and J is TRBJ1-2. TRBV21-1 is designated a pseudogene. The sample consisted of Tregs sorted from blood. This TCR came from a human donor in good health. The CDR3 DNA sequence: TGTGCCAGCAGCATTCGGAGAGGAGTTAACTATGGCTACACCTTC. Its translation is CASSIRRGVNYGYTF.